This T cell receptor (beta chain) was identified during a study of T cell responses to AZD1222 COVID-19 vaccine (dated by TCRdb to about 2021). Context from the whole study: AZD1222 recipients whose second dose came at about 4 weeks and those whose second dose came at about 12 weeks were combined into one group, since spike-specific TCR depth and breadth did not differ between the two schedules. TCR sequencing was performed for roughly 250 trial participants, of whom roughly 200 were given two doses of AZD1222 and approximately 25 were given two doses of MenACWY control vaccine. Trial participants were enrolled by age into 18-55, 56-69 and 70-plus year subgroups, with approximately 150, 28 and 58 TCR-sequenced participants respectively. The research as a whole found: Spike-specific TCR breadth and depth rose significantly after two AZD1222 doses compared with day 0 and with MenACWY recipients. The whole spike protein was spanned by vaccine-associated CD4 TCRs, and dominant responses were seen in regions 160-218 and 743-854. Participants were mostly white British, with more females than males. The authors suggested clonal diversity may have been underestimated. The 56-69-year group was small, and its depth increase did not reach significance, likely because of low power. Epitopes outside the regions mutated in the B.1.351 and B.1.1.7 variants were reportedly recognized by nearly half of the unique spike-specific TCRs. Because no day 14 peak-response samples were available, repertoires were characterized only after the peak T cell response. Only six AZD1222 recipients were SARS-CoV-2 seropositive at baseline, limiting conclusions about previously exposed vaccinees.

Reading the germline V gene gives CDR1 SGHTA and CDR2 FQGNSA. From the cysteine through the phenylalanine, the CDR3 covers 13 amino acids. Only the CDR3 DNA is retained, 39 bases long and in frame from the first base. V drops 1 base and J drops 1 base, leaving 5 bases in between. The CDR3 regions of human TCRbeta chains were subjected to immunosequencing. In the original analysis: TCRs in the repertoires were matched against a reference library of SARS-CoV-2-specific TCRs that had been generated with the MIRA antigen-specificity platform. Breadth meant the fraction of unique TCRs that were SARS-CoV-2-associated, whereas depth meant the fraction of total T cells that were SARS-CoV-2-associated. Using the MIRA data, every spike-specific TCR was mapped to the spike region that the TCR reacted to and assigned to either a CD4 or a CD8 class. Log10-transformed breadth and depth values were compared by one-way ANOVA with Sidak's multiple comparisons tests. TCRdb obtained this table from immuneACCESS and retained in-frame rearrangements with V and J assigned. These tables miss some clones; where compared with another copy, unresolved V genes account for less than half of the shortfall, and the remainder is unexplained. V, J and clone size derive from that table, while D and trimming were established from the DNA sequence. This sample has 95,000 to 150,000 clones in its table, and over 80% of those were observed once. Roughly 5.4% of the sample belongs to the ten largest clones.

What this sample's time point label stands for: baseline before first vaccination. Samples from vaccinated people were obtained from the UK trials COV001 and COV002, which included a single-blind randomized controlled phase 2/3 trial of AZD1222 (ChAdOx1 nCoV-19) in healthy adults. For TCRbeta chain sequencing, PBMC samples were collected from trial participants at day 0 and at day 28 after the second dose. Worth noting for this clone: Its binding antigen is unknown. Base qualities are missing; no much larger clone stands one base away. Other DNA variants within this sample encode the same CDR3.

The TCR comes from an adult in good health. The sample here was peripheral blood, taken on day 0 of AZD1222 vaccination. This chain joins TRBV7-2 to TRBJ2-7, with an unclear D gene assignment. Here the CDR3 is given as CASSLDSSYEQYF. The nucleotide sequence is given as TGTGCCAGCAGCTTAGACAGTTCCTACGAGCAGTACTTC. This CDR3, with the reference TRBV7-2 and TRBJ2-7 proteins standing in past its ends, gives the full variable domain GAGVSQSPSNKVTEKGKDVELRCDPISGHTALYWYRQSLGQGLEFLIYFQGNSAPDKSGLPSDRFSAERTGGSVSTLTIQRTQQEDSAVYLCASSLDSSYEQYFGPGTRLTVT.